A selection of T cell receptor beta chains follows, all from one sample in a study of T cells in Graves' hyperthyroidism and ophthalmopathy. In TCRdb, the multiplex PCR reads were re-called with MiXCR into one record per CDR3 protein. There are around 250,000 distinct CDR3 sequences in the sample; roughly 15% occur only once, and about 14% lies in the top ten. Material for sequencing was blood. These receptors were collected from a woman aged 40 to 49 with Graves' hyperthyroidism that later progressed to Graves' ophthalmopathy. The CDR3 runs from the conserved cysteine through the conserved F or W. A D gene is named only where the DNA matches it firmly. Not every row has a clone size; where given, it reads once, few, many or a size class.

d_call j_call clone_size v_call cdr3_nt cdr3_aa
. TRBJ2-3 many TRBV29-1 TGCAGCGCCGAACGGGGCTCAAGGGATACGCAGTATTTT CSAERGSRDTQYF
. TRBJ2-1 many TRBV29-1 TGCAGCGTTGAAGAAACGGCAGACAATGAGCAGTTCTTC CSVEETADNEQFF
. TRBJ2-3 many TRBV20-1 TGCAGTGCTAACCGACAGGCAGATACGCAGTATTTT CSANRQADTQYF
. TRBJ2-1 many TRBV5-1 TGCGCCAGCAGCTTGTTGGAGGGGGCCAAGAGGCAGTTCTTC CASSLLEGAKRQFF
TRBD1 TRBJ1-5 . TRBV27 TGTGCCAGCAGTTTTACTACAGGGGCGGGTCAGCCCCAGCATTTT CASSFTTGAGQPQHF
. TRBJ2-2 many TRBV7-9 TGTGCCAGCAGCTTCCGATACGGGACATCGAACACCGGGGAGCTGTTTTTT CASSFRYGTSNTGELFF
. TRBJ1-5 few TRBV30 TGTGCCTGGCCTACACTGCTTGATCAGCCCCAGCATTTT CAWPTLLDQPQHF
. TRBJ1-5 few TRBV28 TGTGCCAGCATCGAGACACCCAATCAGCCCCAGCATTTT CASIETPNQPQHF
. TRBJ1-4 many TRBV14 TGTGCCAGCAGCCATAGTGGGGACGGTGAAAAACTGTTTTTT CASSHSGDGEKLFF
. TRBJ2-7 many TRBV2 TGTGCCAGCAGTGCTCCGGGACGGACCTACGAGCAGTACTTC CASSAPGRTYEQYF
. TRBJ1-1 many TRBV28 TGTGCCAGCAGACTTCAGGGAACTGAAGCTTTCTTT CASRLQGTEAFF
TRBD2 TRBJ2-7 . TRBV5-1 TGCGCCAGCAGCGGCGGACTAGCGGGAGGGCCTCGAGAGCAGTACTTC CASSGGLAGGPREQYF
. TRBJ1-1 many TRBV29-1 TGCAGCGTTGCCCAGGGGAACACTGAAGCTTTCTTT CSVAQGNTEAFF
TRBD2 TRBJ2-1 many TRBV6-1 TGTGCCAGCAGCCGTGGACTAGCGGGAGGGCCCCGAGAGCAGTTCTTC CASSRGLAGGPREQFF
. TRBJ2-1 . TRBV11-2 TGTGCCAGCAGCGAGGGGGGGGAGTTAGGTAGAGATGAGCAGTTCTTC CASSEGGELGRDEQFF
. TRBJ2-7 . TRBV4-1 TGCGCCAGCAGACACCCGGGTGGCGAGCAGTACTTC CASRHPGGEQYF
TRBD1 TRBJ2-1 many TRBV4-1 TGCGCCAGCAGCCAAGAGAGGACAGGGGGCTGGAATGAGCAGTTCTTC CASSQERTGGWNEQFF
. TRBJ1-3 few TRBV2 TGTGCCATATCAACAGCTTCTGGAAACACCATATATTTT CAISTASGNTIYF
. TRBJ1-6 many TRBV20-1 TGCAGTGCTAGAGGGGGCAGGGTGACCTATAATTCACCCCTCCACTTT CSARGGRVTYNSPLHF
. TRBJ1-2 few TRBV28 TGTGCCAGCAGTTTAGGGCAGCTCCTTAACTGTGGCTACACCTTC CASSLGQLLNCGYTF
TRBD1 TRBJ2-5 few TRBV6-1 TGTGCCACCGGGACAGGTCAAGAGACCCAGTACTTC CATGTGQETQYF
TRBD2 TRBJ2-7 few TRBV27 TGTGCCAGCAGTTACGGGACTAGTTACGAGCAGCACTTC CASSYGTSYEQHF
TRBD1 TRBJ2-7 few TRBV7-3 TGTGCCAGCAGCTTAACGGGGGGACAGGGGGCCGCCTACGAGCAGTACTTC CASSLTGGQGAAYEQYF
TRBD1 TRBJ2-7 . TRBV19 TGTGCCAGTAGTGAGGGCTTGATGTGGGACAGGGGGCGTTACGAGCAGTACTTC CASSEGLMWDRGRYEQYF
. TRBJ2-5 many TRBV10-3 TGTGCCATCAGTGACCAAGATGTGACTACGCAAGAGACCCAGTACTTC CAISDQDVTTQETQYF
. TRBJ2-5 many TRBV11-2 TGTGCCAGCAGCTTTTCGACAGGCCAAGAGACCCAGTACTTC CASSFSTGQETQYF
TRBD2 TRBJ2-4 many TRBV20-1 TGCAGTGCTAGAGATAGGGAGGGATCCGCTCGAGCCAAAAACATTCAGTACTTC CSARDREGSARAKNIQYF
TRBD2 TRBJ2-3 few TRBV20-1 TGCAGTGCTAGGACTAGCGGGAGCGTCACAGATACGCAGTATTTT CSARTSGSVTDTQYF
. TRBJ2-7 few TRBV5-1 TGCGCCAGCAGCCCCGGACAGAGCTGGGCGCCCGAGCAGTACTTC CASSPGQSWAPEQYF
. TRBJ2-2 many TRBV2 TGTGCCAGCAGTGACAATAGGTGCACCGGGGAGCTGTTTTTT CASSDNRCTGELFF
. TRBJ2-2 . TRBV2 TGTGCCAGCAGTGAAACGGGCACCGGGGAGCTGTTTTTT CASSETGTGELFF
TRBD1 TRBJ1-5 few TRBV20-1 TGCAGTGCTAGGTTTGGGACAGGGGGTCAGCCCCAGCATTTT CSARFGTGGQPQHF
. TRBJ2-1 . TRBV9 TGTGCCAGCAGCGCCTTCTCTGGGGATGAGCAGTTCTTC CASSAFSGDEQFF
. TRBJ1-1 many TRBV7-9 TGTGCCAGCAGCTTAGCGGGAATCGGGGACACTGAAGCTTTCTTT CASSLAGIGDTEAFF
TRBD1 TRBJ2-3 many TRBV28 TGTGCCAGCAGTTTCGGGACAGGGTTGATCACAGATACGCAGTATTTT CASSFGTGLITDTQYF
TRBD2 TRBJ2-5 many TRBV4-2 TGTGCCAGCAGCCAAGGGGGACTAGCGCCAGAGACCCAGTACTTC CASSQGGLAPETQYF
. TRBJ1-2 many TRBV19 TGTGCCAGTAGTATTTATCAACAGCCTTGGGACTATGGCTACACCTTC CASSIYQQPWDYGYTF
TRBD1 TRBJ2-1 . TRBV20-1 TGCAGTGCTACCAACCGACAGGGGTGGGGCAATGAGCAGTTCTTC CSATNRQGWGNEQFF